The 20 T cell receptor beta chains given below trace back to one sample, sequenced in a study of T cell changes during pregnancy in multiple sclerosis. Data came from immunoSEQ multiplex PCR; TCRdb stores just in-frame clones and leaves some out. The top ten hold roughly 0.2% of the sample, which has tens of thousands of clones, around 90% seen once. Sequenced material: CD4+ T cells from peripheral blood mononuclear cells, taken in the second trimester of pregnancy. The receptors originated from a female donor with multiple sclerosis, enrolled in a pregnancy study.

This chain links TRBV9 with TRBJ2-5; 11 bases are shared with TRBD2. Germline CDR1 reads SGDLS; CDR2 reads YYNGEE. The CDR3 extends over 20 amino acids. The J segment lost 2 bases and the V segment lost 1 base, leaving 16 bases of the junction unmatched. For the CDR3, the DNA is TGTGCCAGCAGCGTATCTCCTGGGGTGCTAGCGGGGGGATGGCAAGAGACCCAGTACTTC. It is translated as CASSVSPGVLAGGWQETQYF.

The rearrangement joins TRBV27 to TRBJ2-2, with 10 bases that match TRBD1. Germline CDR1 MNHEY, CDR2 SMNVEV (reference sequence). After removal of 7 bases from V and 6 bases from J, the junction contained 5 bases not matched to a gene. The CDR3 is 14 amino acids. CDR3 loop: CASIDRGRSGELFF. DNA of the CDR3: TGTGCCAGCATCGACAGGGGGCGTTCCGGGGAGCTGTTTTTT.

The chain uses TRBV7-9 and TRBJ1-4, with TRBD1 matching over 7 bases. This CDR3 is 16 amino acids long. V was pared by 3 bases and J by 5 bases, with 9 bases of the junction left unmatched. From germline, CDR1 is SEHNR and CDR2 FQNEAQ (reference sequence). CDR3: CASSLTGSWGNEKLFF. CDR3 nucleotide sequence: TGTGCCAGCAGCTTGACAGGGTCGTGGGGGAATGAAAAACTGTTTTTT.

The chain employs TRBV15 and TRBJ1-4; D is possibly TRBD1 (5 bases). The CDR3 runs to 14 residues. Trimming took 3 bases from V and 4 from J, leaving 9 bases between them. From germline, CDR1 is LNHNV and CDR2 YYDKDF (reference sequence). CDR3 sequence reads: CATSSLTVNEKLFF. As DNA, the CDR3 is TGTGCCACCAGCAGCTTGACAGTTAATGAAAAACTGTTTTTT.

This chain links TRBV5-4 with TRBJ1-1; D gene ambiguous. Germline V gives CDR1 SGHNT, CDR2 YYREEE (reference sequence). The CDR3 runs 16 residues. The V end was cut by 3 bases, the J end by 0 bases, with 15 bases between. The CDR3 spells CASSSLSVSMNTEAFF. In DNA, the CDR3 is TGTGCCAGCAGCTCTCTGAGTGTCTCCATGAACACTGAAGCTTTCTTT.

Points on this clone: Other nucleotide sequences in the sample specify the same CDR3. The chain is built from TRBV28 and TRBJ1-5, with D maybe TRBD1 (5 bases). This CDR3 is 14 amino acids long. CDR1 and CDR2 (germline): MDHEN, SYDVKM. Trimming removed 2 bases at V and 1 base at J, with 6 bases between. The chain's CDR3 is CASSLGGSNQPQHF. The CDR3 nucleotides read TGTGCCAGCAGTTTAGGGGGGAGCAATCAGCCCCAGCATTTT.

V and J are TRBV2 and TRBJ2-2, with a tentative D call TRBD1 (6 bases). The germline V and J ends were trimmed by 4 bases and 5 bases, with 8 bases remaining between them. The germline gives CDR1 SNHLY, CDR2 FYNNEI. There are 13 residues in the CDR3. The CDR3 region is CASSVQGTGELFF. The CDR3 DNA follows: TGTGCCAGCAGTGTGCAGGGGACCGGGGAGCTGTTTTTT. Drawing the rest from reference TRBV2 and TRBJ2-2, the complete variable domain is EPEVTQTPSHQVTQMGQEVILRCVPISNHLYFYWYRQILGQKVEFLVSFYNNEISEKSEIFDDQFSVERPDGSNFTLKIRSTKLEDSAMYFCASSVQGTGELFFGEGSRLTVL.

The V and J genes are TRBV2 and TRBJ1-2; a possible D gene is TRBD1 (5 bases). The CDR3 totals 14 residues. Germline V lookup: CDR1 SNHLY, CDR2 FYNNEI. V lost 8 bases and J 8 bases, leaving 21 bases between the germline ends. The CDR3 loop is CASRLQAGDEGYTF. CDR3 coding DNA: TGTGCCAGCCGCCTCCAGGCGGGGGACGAGGGCTACACCTTC.

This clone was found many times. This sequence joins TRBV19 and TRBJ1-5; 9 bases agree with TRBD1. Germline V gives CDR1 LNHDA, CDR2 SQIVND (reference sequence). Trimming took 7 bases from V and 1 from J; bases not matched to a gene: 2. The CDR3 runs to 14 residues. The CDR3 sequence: CASTDRGSNQPQHF. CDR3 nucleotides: TGTGCCAGTACGGACAGGGGAAGCAATCAGCCCCAGCATTTT.

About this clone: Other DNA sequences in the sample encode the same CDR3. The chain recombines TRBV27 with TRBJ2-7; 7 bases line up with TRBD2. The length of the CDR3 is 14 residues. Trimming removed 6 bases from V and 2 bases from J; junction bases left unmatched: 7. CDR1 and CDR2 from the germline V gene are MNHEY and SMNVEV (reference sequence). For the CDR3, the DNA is TGTGCCAGCAGCCCGAGGGGAGGGGCCTACGAGCAGTACTTC. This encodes CASSPRGGAYEQYF.

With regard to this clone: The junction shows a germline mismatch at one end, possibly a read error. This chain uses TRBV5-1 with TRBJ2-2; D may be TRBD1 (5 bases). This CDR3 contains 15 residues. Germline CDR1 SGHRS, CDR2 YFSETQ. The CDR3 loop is CASRLDTANTGELFF. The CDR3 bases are TGCGCCAGCAGGTTGGACACCGCGAACACCGGGGAGCTGTTTTTT.

The CDR3 DNA follows: TGTGCCAGCCAGGGGTCAACTAATGAAAAACTGTTTTTT. Translation gives CASQGSTNEKLFF. V is TRBV2 and J is TRBJ1-4; maybe TRBD1 (6 bases). V lost 8 bases to trimming and J lost 0 bases, with 7 bases between them. Germline V lookup: CDR1 SNHLY, CDR2 FYNNEI. This CDR3 spans 13 amino acids.

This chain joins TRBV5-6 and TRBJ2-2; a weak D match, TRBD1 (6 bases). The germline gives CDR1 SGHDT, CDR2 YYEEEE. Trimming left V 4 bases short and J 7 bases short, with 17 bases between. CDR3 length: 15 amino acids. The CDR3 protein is CASSPRDKFLGELFF. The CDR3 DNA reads TGTGCCAGCAGCCCCCGGGACAAGTTCCTCGGGGAGCTGTTTTTT.

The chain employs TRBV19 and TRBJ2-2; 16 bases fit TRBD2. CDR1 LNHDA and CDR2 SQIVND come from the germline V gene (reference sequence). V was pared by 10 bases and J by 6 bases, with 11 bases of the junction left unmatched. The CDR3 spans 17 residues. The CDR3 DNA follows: TGTGCCACCTTGGGACTAGCGGGAGGGCCCGGGGCCGGGGAGCTGTTTTTT. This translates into CATLGLAGGPGAGELFF.

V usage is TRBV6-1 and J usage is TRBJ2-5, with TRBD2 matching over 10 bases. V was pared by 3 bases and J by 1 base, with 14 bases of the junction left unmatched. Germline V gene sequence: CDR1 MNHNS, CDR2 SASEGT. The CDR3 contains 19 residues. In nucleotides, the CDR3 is TGTGCCAGCAGTGAGGCTAGCGGGAGTCTACTCCTAACCCAAGAGACCCAGTACTTC. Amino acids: CASSEASGSLLLTQETQYF.

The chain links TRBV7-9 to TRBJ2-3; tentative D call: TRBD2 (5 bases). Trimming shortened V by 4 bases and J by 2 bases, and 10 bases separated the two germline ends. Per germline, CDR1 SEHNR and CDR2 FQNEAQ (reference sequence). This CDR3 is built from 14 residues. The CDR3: CASSWPGNTDTQYF. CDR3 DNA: TGTGCCAGCAGCTGGCCGGGAAACACAGATACGCAGTATTTT.

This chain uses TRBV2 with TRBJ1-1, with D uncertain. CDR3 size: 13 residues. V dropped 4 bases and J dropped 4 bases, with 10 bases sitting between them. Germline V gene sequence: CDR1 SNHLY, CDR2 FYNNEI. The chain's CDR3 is CASSAWRVTEAFF. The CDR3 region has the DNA TGTGCCAGCAGTGCGTGGAGGGTCACTGAAGCTTTCTTT.

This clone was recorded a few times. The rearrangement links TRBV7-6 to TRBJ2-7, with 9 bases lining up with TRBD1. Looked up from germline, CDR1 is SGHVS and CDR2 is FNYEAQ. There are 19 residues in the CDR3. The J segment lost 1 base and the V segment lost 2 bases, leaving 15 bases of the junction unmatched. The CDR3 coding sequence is TGTGCCAGCAGCTTAAGTTTGGGGACAGGGCCTTTTGGGTCCTACGAGCAGTACTTC. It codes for CASSLSLGTGPFGSYEQYF.

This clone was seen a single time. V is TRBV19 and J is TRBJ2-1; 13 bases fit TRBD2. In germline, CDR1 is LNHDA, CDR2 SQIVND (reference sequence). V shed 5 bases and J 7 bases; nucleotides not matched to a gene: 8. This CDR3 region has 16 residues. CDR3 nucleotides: TGTGCCAGTAGTTTCGGACTAGCGGGAGCGCGGAATGAGCAGTTCTTC. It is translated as CASSFGLAGARNEQFF. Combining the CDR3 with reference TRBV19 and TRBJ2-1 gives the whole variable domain DGGITQSPKYLFRKEGQNVTLSCEQNLNHDAMYWYRQDPGQGLRLIYYSQIVNDFQKGDIAEGYSVSREKKESFPLTVTSAQKNPTAFYLCASSFGLAGARNEQFFGPGTRLTVL.

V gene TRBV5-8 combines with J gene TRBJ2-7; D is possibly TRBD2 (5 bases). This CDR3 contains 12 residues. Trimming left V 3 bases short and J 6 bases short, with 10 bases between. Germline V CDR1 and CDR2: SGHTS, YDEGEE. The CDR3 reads CASSSSRGEQYF. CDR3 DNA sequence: TGTGCCAGCAGCTCTAGCCGGGGCGAGCAGTACTTC. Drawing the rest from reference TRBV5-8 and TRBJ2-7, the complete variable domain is EAGVTQSPTHLIKTRGQQATLRCSPISGHTSVYWYQQALGLGLQFLLWYDEGEERNRGNFPPRFSGRQFPNYSSELNVNALELEDSALYLCASSSSRGEQYFGPGTRLTVT.